This T cell receptor (beta chain) comes out of a study of PD-L1 blockade in urothelial cancer. Overall study: As for prior chemotherapy regimens, patients had received 0 to 3.

V lost 4 bases, J lost 0 bases, and 15 bases lay in between. This CDR3 contains 16 residues. Germline-derived CDR1 and CDR2 are SGHRS and YFSETQ. Time point: pretreatment peripheral blood. Repertoires were generated with immunoSEQ multiplex PCR, while TCRdb's copy carries only in-frame clones and drops some. The table includes roughly 30,000 clones, approximately 84% detected once. The chain couples TRBV5-1 to TRBJ2-3; D is perhaps TRBD1 (6 bases). This receptor was identified in a man in his 60s with urothelial cancer. The input for sequencing was PBMCs, taken around atezolizumab (anti-PD-L1) treatment. CDR3 DNA sequence: TGCGCCAGCAGCCTCGGACGGGACACAAGCACAGATACGCAGTATTTT. As protein: CASSLGRDTSTDTQYF.